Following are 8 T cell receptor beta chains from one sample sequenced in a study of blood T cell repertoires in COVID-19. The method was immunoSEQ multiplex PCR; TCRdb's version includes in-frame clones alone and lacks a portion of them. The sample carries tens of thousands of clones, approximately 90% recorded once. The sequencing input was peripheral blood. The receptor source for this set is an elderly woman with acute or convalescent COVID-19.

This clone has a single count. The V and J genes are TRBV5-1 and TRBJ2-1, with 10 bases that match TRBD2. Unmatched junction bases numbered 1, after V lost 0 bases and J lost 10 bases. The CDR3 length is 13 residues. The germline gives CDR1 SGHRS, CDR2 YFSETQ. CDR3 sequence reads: CASSLALAGEQFF. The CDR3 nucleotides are TGCGCCAGCAGCTTGGCACTAGCGGGGGAGCAGTTCTTC. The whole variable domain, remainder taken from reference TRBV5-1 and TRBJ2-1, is KAGVTQTPRYLIKTRGQQVTLSCSPISGHRSVSWYQQTPGQGLQFLFEYFSETQRNKGNFPGRFSGRQFSNSRSEMNVSTLELGDSALYLCASSLALAGEQFFGPGTRLTVL.

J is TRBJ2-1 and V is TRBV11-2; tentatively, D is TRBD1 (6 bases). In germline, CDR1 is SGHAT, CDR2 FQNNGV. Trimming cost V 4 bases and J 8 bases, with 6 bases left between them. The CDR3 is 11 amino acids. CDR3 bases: TGTGCCAGCAGCTCAGGGGATGAGCAGTTCTTC. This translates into CASSSGDEQFF.

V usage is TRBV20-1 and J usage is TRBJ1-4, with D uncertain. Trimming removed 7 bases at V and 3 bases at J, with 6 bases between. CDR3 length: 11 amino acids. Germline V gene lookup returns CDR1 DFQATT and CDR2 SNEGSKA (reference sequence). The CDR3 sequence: CSVSANEKLFF. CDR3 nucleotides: TGCAGTGTATCGGCTAATGAAAAACTGTTTTTT.

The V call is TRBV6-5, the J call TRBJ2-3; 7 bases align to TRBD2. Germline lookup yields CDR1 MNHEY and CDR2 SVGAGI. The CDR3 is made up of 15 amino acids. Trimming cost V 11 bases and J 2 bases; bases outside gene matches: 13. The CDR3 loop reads CASKGGQNPTDTQYF. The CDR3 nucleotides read TGTGCCTCAAAGGGAGGGCAAAACCCCACAGATACGCAGTATTTT.

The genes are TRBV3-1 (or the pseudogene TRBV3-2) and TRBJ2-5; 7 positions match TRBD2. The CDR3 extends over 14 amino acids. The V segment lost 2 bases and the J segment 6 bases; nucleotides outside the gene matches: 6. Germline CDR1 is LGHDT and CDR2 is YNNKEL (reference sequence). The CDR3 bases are TGTGCCAGCAGCCAATCTAGCGGCGAAAAGACCCAGTACTTC. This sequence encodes CASSQSSGEKTQYF.

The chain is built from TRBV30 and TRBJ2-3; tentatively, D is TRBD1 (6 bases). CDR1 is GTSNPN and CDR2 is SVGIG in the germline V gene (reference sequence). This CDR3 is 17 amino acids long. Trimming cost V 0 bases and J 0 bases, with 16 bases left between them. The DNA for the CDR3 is TGTGCCTGGAGTGTACTGAAGGGACATTCGAGCACAGATACGCAGTATTTT. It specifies CAWSVLKGHSSTDTQYF.

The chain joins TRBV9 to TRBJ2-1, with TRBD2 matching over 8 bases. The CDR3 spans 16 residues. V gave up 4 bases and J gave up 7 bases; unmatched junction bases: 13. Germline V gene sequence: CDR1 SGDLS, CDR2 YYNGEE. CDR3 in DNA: TGTGCCAGCAGCCCTAGAGCGGGGGCCAAATTTAATGAGCAGTTCTTC. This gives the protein CASSPRAGAKFNEQFF.

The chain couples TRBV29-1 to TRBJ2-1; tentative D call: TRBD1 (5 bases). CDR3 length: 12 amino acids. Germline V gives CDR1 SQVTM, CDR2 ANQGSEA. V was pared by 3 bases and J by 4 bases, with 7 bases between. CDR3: CSVEDTYNEQFF. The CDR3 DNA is TGCAGCGTTGAGGACACATACAATGAGCAGTTCTTC.